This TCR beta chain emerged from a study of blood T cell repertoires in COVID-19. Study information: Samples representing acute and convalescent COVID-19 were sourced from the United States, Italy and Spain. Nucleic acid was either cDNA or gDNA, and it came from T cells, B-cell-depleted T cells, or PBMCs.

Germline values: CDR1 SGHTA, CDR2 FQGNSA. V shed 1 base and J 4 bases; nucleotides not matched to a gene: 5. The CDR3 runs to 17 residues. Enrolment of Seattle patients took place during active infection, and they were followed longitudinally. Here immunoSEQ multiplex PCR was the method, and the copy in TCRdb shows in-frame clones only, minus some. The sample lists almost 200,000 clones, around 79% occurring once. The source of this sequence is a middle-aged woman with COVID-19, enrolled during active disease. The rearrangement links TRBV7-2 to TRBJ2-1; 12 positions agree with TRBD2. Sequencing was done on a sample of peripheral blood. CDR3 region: CASSLGLAGVGYNEQFF. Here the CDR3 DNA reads TGTGCCAGCAGCTTAGGACTAGCGGGAGTGGGTTACAATGAGCAGTTCTTC.